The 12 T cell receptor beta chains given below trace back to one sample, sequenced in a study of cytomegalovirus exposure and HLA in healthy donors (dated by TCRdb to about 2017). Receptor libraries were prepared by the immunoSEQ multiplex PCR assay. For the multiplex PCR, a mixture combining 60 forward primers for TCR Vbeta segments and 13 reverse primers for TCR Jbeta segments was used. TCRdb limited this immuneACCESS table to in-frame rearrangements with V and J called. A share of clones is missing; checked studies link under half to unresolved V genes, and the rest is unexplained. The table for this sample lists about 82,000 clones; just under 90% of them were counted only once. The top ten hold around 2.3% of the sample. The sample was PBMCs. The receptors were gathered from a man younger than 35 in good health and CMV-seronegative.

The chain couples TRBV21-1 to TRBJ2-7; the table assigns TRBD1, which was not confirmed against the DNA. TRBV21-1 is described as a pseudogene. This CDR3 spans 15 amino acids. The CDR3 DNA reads TGTGCCAGCATCGAAGGGGGCTCCCAATCCTACGAGCAGTACTTC. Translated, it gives CASIEGGSQSYEQYF.

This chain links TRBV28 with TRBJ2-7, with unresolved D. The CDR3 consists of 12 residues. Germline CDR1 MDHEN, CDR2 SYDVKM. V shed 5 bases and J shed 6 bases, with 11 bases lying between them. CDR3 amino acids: CASSLGYTEQYF. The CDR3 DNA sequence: TGTGCCAGCAGTCTCGGGTATACCGAGCAGTACTTC.

This CDR3 is CASSEDTLFYNEQFF. The CDR3 region has the DNA TGTGCCAGCAGTGAAGACACACTATTCTACAATGAGCAGTTCTTC. The rearrangement uses TRBV6-1 and TRBJ2-1; D not resolved. Germline CDR1 reads MNHNS; CDR2 reads SASEGT. V lost 1 base and J lost 3, with 10 bases in between. CDR3 size: 15 residues.

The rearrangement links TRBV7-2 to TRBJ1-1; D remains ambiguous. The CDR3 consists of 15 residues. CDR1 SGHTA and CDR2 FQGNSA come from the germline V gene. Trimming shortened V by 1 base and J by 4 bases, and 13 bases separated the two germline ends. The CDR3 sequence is CASSLGPGLSTEAFF. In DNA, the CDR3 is TGTGCCAGCAGCTTAGGGCCGGGGTTGAGCACTGAAGCTTTCTTT.

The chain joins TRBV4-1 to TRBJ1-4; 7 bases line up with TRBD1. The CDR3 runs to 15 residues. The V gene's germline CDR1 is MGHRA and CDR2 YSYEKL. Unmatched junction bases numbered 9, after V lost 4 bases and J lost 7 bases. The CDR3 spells CASSLDQGVGEKLFF. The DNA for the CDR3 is TGCGCCAGCAGCCTTGACCAGGGGGTAGGTGAAAAACTGTTTTTT.

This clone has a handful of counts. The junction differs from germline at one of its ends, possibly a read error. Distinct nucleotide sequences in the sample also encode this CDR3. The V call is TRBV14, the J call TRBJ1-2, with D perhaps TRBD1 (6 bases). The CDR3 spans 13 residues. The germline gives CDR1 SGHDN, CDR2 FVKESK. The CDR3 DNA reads TGTGCCAGCAGCCAAGAATGGCACAGGGAATTCTCCTTC. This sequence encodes CASSQEWHREFSF.

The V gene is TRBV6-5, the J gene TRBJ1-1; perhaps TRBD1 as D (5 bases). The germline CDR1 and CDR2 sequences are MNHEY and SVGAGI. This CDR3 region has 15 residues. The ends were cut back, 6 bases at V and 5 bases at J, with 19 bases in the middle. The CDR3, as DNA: TGTGCCAGCAGCCGAGCTCAGGGAGGGAGGACTGAAGCTTTCTTT. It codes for CASSRAQGGRTEAFF.

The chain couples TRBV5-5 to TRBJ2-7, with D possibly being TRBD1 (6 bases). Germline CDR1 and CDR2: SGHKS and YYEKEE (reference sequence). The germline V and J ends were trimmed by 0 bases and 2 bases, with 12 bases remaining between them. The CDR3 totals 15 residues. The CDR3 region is CASSLGTGSPYEQYF. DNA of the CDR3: TGTGCCAGCAGCTTGGGTACAGGGAGCCCCTACGAGCAGTACTTC.

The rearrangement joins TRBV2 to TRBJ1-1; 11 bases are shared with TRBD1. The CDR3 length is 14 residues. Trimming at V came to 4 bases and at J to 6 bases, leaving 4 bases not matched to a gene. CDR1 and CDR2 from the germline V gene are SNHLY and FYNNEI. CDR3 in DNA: TGTGCCAGCAGTGCCGGACAGGGGGCTTCTGAAGCTTTCTTT. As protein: CASSAGQGASEAFF.

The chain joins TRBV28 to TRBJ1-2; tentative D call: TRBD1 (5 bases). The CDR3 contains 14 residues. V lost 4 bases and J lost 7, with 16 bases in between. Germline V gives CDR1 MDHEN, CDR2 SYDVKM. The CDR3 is CASSYTGGFGGYTF. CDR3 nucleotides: TGTGCCAGCAGTTATACGGGGGGGTTCGGTGGCTACACCTTC.

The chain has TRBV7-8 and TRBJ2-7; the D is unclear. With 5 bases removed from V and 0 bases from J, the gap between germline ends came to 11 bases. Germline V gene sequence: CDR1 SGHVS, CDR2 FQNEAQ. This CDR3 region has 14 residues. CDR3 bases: TGTGCCAGCAGCCTATACGTAGTCTCCTACGAGCAGTACTTC. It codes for CASSLYVVSYEQYF.

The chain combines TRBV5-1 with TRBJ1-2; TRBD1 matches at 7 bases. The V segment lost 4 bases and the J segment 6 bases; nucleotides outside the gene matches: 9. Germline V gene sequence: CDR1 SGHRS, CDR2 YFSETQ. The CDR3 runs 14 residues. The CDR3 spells CASSTTGTVDGYTF. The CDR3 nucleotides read TGCGCCAGCAGCACGACCGGGACAGTGGATGGCTACACCTTC.